These 26 T cell receptor beta chains share one sample of origin, sequenced in a study of T cell repertoires in cytomegalovirus infection. In TCRdb, the reads were re-called with MiXCR into one record per CDR3 protein. The sample shows nearly 650,000 distinct CDR3 sequences, 20% to 25% of them seen only once. Sequencing was performed on CD8+ T cells from PBMCs. The receptor source for this set is a human donor in good health (CMV status not recorded). Some clones in this sample may be carry-over from other donors' samples.

The J gene is TRBJ2-2, the V gene TRBV4-2; 8 bases are shared with TRBD1. The CDR3 extends over 15 amino acids. Germline V gives CDR1 LGHNA, CDR2 YNFKEQ. Trimming took 4 bases from V and 3 from J; bases not matched to a gene: 4. This CDR3 reads CASSPGGDYTGELFF. The CDR3 nucleotides are TGTGCCAGCAGCCCAGGGGGCGACTACACCGGGGAGCTGTTTTTT.

The chain has TRBV20-1 and TRBJ1-2, with D possibly TRBD1 on 5 matching bases. The V end lost 0 bases, the J end lost 4 bases, and 15 bases lay between the germline ends. CDR1 is DFQATT and CDR2 is SNEGSKA in the germline V gene (reference sequence). The CDR3 contains 15 residues. CDR3 amino acids: CSARDRRGSLYGYTF. The CDR3 DNA is TGCAGTGCTAGAGATCGGAGGGGCAGTCTCTATGGCTACACCTTC.

This clonotype was seen repeatedly, ten times or more. The chain is built from TRBV12-3 or TRBV12-4 and TRBJ1-5; 9 bases are shared with TRBD1. The CDR3 runs to 14 residues. Losses at the gene ends were 6 bases for V and 5 bases for J; bases not matched to a gene: 5. CDR3 sequence: CASRRTGGYQPQHF. The DNA of the CDR3 is TGTGCCAGCAGACGAACAGGGGGCTATCAGCCCCAGCATTTT.

In its sample, this clonotype was seen many times. The chain couples TRBV7-6 to TRBJ2-3; 7 nucleotides line up with TRBD1. CDR3 length: 14 amino acids. The ends lost 4 bases at V and 1 base at J; junction bases unmatched: 2. CDR1 is SGHVS, CDR2 FNYEAQ, per germline. The CDR3 bases are TGTGCCAGCAGCTCAGGGGGAGGCACAGATACGCAGTATTTT. The encoded protein is CASSSGGGTDTQYF.

This clonotype was counted ten times or more. V is TRBV7-2 and J is TRBJ2-1, with 10 bases fitting TRBD2. The CDR3 totals 17 residues. The J segment lost 5 bases and the V segment lost 1 base, leaving 8 bases of the junction unmatched. The germline gives CDR1 SGHTA, CDR2 FQGNSA. This CDR3 reads CASSLEGIAGGHNEQFF. DNA for the CDR3: TGTGCCAGCAGCTTAGAGGGGATAGCGGGGGGCCACAATGAGCAGTTCTTC.

This chain connects TRBV10-3 to TRBJ2-6; D is ambiguous. The CDR3 runs 16 residues. Germline assignment: CDR1 ENHRY and CDR2 SYGVKD. Trimming removed 11 bases at V and 0 bases at J, with 17 bases between. The CDR3 is CAVRTAGSSGANVLTF. CDR3 DNA sequence: TGTGCCGTTAGGACCGCAGGCTCCTCTGGGGCCAACGTCCTGACTTTC.

The chain couples TRBV7-2 to TRBJ2-1; 11 bases are shared with TRBD2. Germline V gene lookup returns CDR1 SGHTA and CDR2 FQGNSA. The CDR3 is 19 residues long. Trimming at V came to 0 bases and at J to 4 bases, leaving 11 bases not matched to a gene. CDR3 coding DNA: TGTGCCAGCAGCTTAGCGGGTAAGGGACTAGCGGAGATATACAATGAGCAGTTCTTC. This translates into CASSLAGKGLAEIYNEQFF.

This clonotype appeared a single time. One end of the junction varies from germline; a read error may be responsible. J is TRBJ2-2 and V is TRBV19, with TRBD1 identical over 10 bases. Germline loops: CDR1 LNHDA, CDR2 SQIVND (reference sequence). The CDR3 runs 15 residues. The CDR3 sequence is CVSSRRQGAYGELFF. As DNA, the CDR3 is TGTGTCAGTAGCCGCAGACAGGGGGCTTATGGGGAGCTGTTTTTT.

Ten or more counts support this clonotype. The rearrangement uses TRBV11-2 and TRBJ1-1; D ambiguous. The V end lost 1 base, the J end lost 6 bases, and 9 bases lay between the germline ends. Germline V gene sequence: CDR1 SGHAT, CDR2 FQNNGV. The CDR3 totals 13 residues. The CDR3 DNA follows: TGTGCCAGCAGCTTAGCCTCTAGTTCTGAAGCTTTCTTT. Protein: CASSLASSSEAFF. Drawing the rest from reference TRBV11-2 and TRBJ1-1, the complete variable domain is EAGVAQSPRYKIIEKRQSVAFWCNPISGHATLYWYQQILGQGPKLLIQFQNNGVVDDSQLPKDRFSAERLKGVDSTLKIQPAKLEDSAVYLCASSLASSSEAFFGQGTRLTVV.

The chain is built from TRBV12-3 or TRBV12-4 and TRBJ1-2; D possibly corresponds to TRBD1 (5 bases). The CDR3 loop spans 14 amino acids. The V and J ends lost 3 bases and 4 bases respectively, with 12 bases between them. This CDR3 reads CASSLEGISYGYTF. The CDR3 DNA follows: TGTGCCAGCAGTTTGGAGGGGATCAGCTATGGCTACACCTTC.

This clonotype was recorded many times. The chain carries TRBV6-2 or TRBV6-3 and TRBJ1-1; D is perhaps TRBD1 (5 bases). V gave up 0 bases and J gave up 6 bases, with 11 bases separating them. Germline values: CDR1 MNHEY, CDR2 SVGEGT. This CDR3 contains 14 residues. CDR3 loop: CASSYSGPGAEAFF. Written as DNA, the CDR3 is TGTGCCAGCAGTTACTCCGGCCCGGGGGCTGAAGCTTTCTTT.

The chain combines TRBV27 with TRBJ1-6, with D possibly being TRBD1 (5 bases). The length of the CDR3 is 13 residues. Germline assignment: CDR1 MNHEY and CDR2 SMNVEV (reference sequence). V lost 8 bases to trimming and J lost 9 bases, with 14 bases between them. The CDR3 protein is CASGVGRGSPLHF. In nucleotides, the CDR3 is TGTGCCAGCGGCGTGGGGCGAGGTTCACCCCTCCACTTT.

Comment on this clonotype: One junction end does not reproduce the germline sequence, and a read error may be involved. The V call is TRBV7-2, the J call TRBJ1-1; no clear D. The CDR3 is made up of 12 amino acids. Germline-derived CDR1 and CDR2 are SGHTA and FQGNSA. CDR3 loop: CASNLAGTEAFF. The CDR3 DNA sequence: TGTGCCAGCAACTTAGCGGGAACAGAAGCTTTCTTT. The whole variable domain, remainder taken from reference TRBV7-2 and TRBJ1-1, is GAGVSQSPSNKVTEKGKDVELRCDPISGHTALYWYRQSLGQGLEFLIYFQGNSAPDKSGLPSDRFSAERTGGSVSTLTIQRTQQEDSAVYLCASNLAGTEAFFGQGTRLTVV.

This clonotype has more than one count but fewer than ten. This chain uses TRBV15 with TRBJ2-7; TRBD2 might be the D (5 bases). Germline CDR1 LNHNV, CDR2 YYDKDF (reference sequence). The CDR3 sequence is 16 residues long. Trimming shortened V by 2 bases and J by 0 bases, and 14 bases separated the two germline ends. Written as DNA, the CDR3 is TGTGCCACCAGCAGAAAAGAGGGTAGGAGCTCCTACGAGCAGTACGTC. This gives the protein CATSRKEGRSSYEQYV.

This clonotype has at least ten counts. DNA for the CDR3: TGTGCCAGCAGCGGGACTACAGGGGAACAAGAGACCCAGTACTTC. Its protein is CASSGTTGEQETQYF. The gene calls are TRBV7-9 and TRBJ2-5, with D perhaps being TRBD1 or TRBD2 (7 bases each). The CDR3 spans 15 residues. Per the germline V gene, CDR1 is SEHNR and CDR2 is FQNEAQ (reference sequence). V dropped 5 bases and J dropped 2 bases, with 15 bases sitting between them. The complete variable domain, with remaining parts taken from reference TRBV7-9 and TRBJ2-5, reads DTGVSQNPRHKITKRGQNVTFRCDPISEHNRLYWYRQTLGQGPEFLTYFQNEAQLEKSRLLSDRFSAERPKGSFSTLEIQRTEQGDSAMYLCASSGTTGEQETQYFGPGTRLLVL.

This clonotype appeared a few times. This chain uses TRBV7-6 with TRBJ2-2; a weak D match, TRBD1 (5 bases). V lost 4 bases and J lost 4, with 16 bases in between. The CDR3 loop spans 16 amino acids. Germline CDR1 is SGHVS and CDR2 is FNYEAQ. The CDR3 spells CASSSTVHRSTGELFF. The CDR3 nucleotides read TGTGCCAGCAGCTCGACAGTACACAGAAGCACCGGGGAGCTGTTTTTT.

The CDR3 region has the DNA TGTGCCAGCAGCCCCCCCTTAGCGGGGCCTTCCTACGAGCAGTACTTC. It yields the protein CASSPPLAGPSYEQYF. The V gene is TRBV13, the J gene TRBJ2-7; TRBD2 agrees at 8 bases. The trim removed 5 bases at V and 1 base at J, leaving 10 bases unmatched. Germline V gene sequence: CDR1 PRHDT, CDR2 FYEKMQ (reference sequence). The CDR3 runs 16 residues.

The V gene is TRBV6-2 or TRBV6-3, the J gene TRBJ1-1; the D is unclear. CDR1 is MNHEY, CDR2 SVGEGT, per germline. The V gene lost 5 bases and the J gene lost 4 bases, with 8 bases spanning the gap. The CDR3 is 12 amino acids. Here the CDR3 reads CASSPEITEAFF. DNA for the CDR3: TGTGCCAGCAGTCCGGAGATCACTGAAGCTTTCTTT.

This clonotype was picked up a small number of times. The chain has TRBV5-6 and TRBJ2-1; 8 positions match TRBD1. The CDR3 has 17 amino acids. The germline CDR1 and CDR2 sequences are SGHDT and YYEEEE. Trimming cost V 4 bases and J 8 bases; bases outside gene matches: 17. CDR3 bases: TGTGCCAGCAGCGCTTCCGAGGGGGACAGGCTTCTGGATGAGCAGTTCTTC. Translating it yields CASSASEGDRLLDEQFF.

The chain joins TRBV6-2 or TRBV6-3 to TRBJ1-5; TRBD1 aligns across 8 bases. The CDR3 is 15 amino acids. Germline V gene data show CDR1 as MNHEY and CDR2 as SVGEGT. J gave up 3 bases and V 5 bases, and 6 bases lay outside the gene matches. This CDR3 is CASSETGGNNQPQHF. The CDR3, as DNA: TGTGCCAGCAGTGAAACAGGGGGTAACAATCAGCCCCAGCATTTT.

This clonotype occurred a few times. The chain employs TRBV10-1 and TRBJ2-4; TRBD1 aligns across 9 bases. V was clipped by 5 bases and J by 8 bases; unmatched bases: 7. The CDR3 covers 14 residues. Germline V gene lookup returns CDR1 WNHNN and CDR2 SYGVQD (reference sequence). The CDR3 region is CASSKGQGSDIQYF. CDR3 bases: TGCGCCAGCAGTAAGGGACAGGGTTCGGACATTCAGTACTTC.

The CDR3 nucleotides read TGTGCCATCAGACCCGGGACAGGGGGGAAGGAGGAAGCTTTCTTT. It specifies CAIRPGTGGKEEAFF. The chain carries TRBV10-3 and TRBJ1-1; 11 nucleotides align to TRBD1. CDR1 ENHRY and CDR2 SYGVKD come from the germline V gene. V shed 6 bases, J shed 8 bases, and the junction held 11 bases outside the gene matches. The CDR3 runs to 15 residues.

This clonotype was counted a few times. This chain joins TRBV13 and TRBJ1-2; D is possibly TRBD1 (6 bases). CDR1 and CDR2 from the germline V gene are PRHDT and FYEKMQ (reference sequence). This CDR3 has 15 amino acids. Trimming took off 4 bases at V and 6 bases at J, with 18 bases between the two ends. This CDR3 reads CASSSARGRGDGYTF. The CDR3 DNA sequence: TGTGCCAGCAGCTCCGCACGGGGGCGCGGTGATGGCTACACCTTC.

This clonotype occurred a few times. The J gene is TRBJ1-1, the V gene TRBV19; D perhaps matches TRBD1 (5 bases). Trimming stripped 4 bases from V and 0 bases from J, with 15 bases between. This CDR3 is built from 16 residues. The germline V gene has CDR1 LNHDA and CDR2 SQIVND (reference sequence). The CDR3 loop reads CASSRRRQTMNTEAFF. CDR3 bases: TGTGCCAGTAGTAGAAGACGACAGACCATGAACACTGAAGCTTTCTTT.

This chain joins TRBV28 and TRBJ2-3; 10 positions agree with TRBD2. J gave up 4 bases and V 5 bases, and 6 bases lay outside the gene matches. This CDR3 spans 15 amino acids. The V gene's germline CDR1 is MDHEN and CDR2 SYDVKM. CDR3 bases: TGTGCCAGCAGTGCCGGGACTAGCGTCGCAGATACGCAGTATTTT. It translates to CASSAGTSVADTQYF.

This clonotype was found a few times. V gene TRBV20-1 combines with J gene TRBJ1-2; D unresolved. This CDR3 comprises 14 residues. The ends were cut back, 6 bases at V and 3 bases at J, with 17 bases in the middle. Germline V CDR1 and CDR2: DFQATT, SNEGSKA (reference sequence). The CDR3 is CSAPTPWADYGYTF. For the CDR3, the DNA is TGCAGTGCCCCCACTCCGTGGGCTGACTATGGCTACACCTTC.